Listed below are T cell receptor beta chains from one sample, sequenced in a study of regulatory T cells in long-lasting Graves disease. Via MiXCR, TCRdb re-called the multiplex PCR reads, giving one row per CDR3 protein. The table has under 450,000 distinct CDR3 sequences, 12% seen once. This same sample was also part of a study on T cells in Graves' hyperthyroidism and ophthalmopathy.

Sequencing used peripheral blood mononuclear cells (PBMCs), obtained at new diagnosis, from a patient treated with antithyroid drugs. The receptor set was obtained from a woman younger than 30 with Graves disease. CDR3s include the opening cysteine and the closing phenylalanine or tryptophan. The D gene is left open where the match is weak. Clone sizes are given selectively: once, few, many, or a class where the clone is expanded.

15,TRBJ2-5,-,TRBD1,TRBV6-2/TRBV6-3,TGTGCCAGCAGCTGGACAGGGTTGAGCCAAGAGACCCAGTACTTC,CASSWTGLSQETQYF
13,TRBJ1-1,many,TRBD1,TRBV19,TGTGCCACCAAGGGACAGCTGAACACTGAAGCTTTCTTT,CATKGQLNTEAFF
14,TRBJ2-5,few,-,TRBV19,TGTGCCAGTAGCCCGGCCGAGTGGGGGGCGGCCCAGTACTTC,CASSPAEWGAAQYF
15,TRBJ2-1,few,TRBD2,TRBV6-1,TGTGCCAGCATGGGACTAGCGGGAGGGCCAAGTGAGCAGTTCTTC,CASMGLAGGPSEQFF
14,TRBJ1-5,few,-,TRBV20-1,TGCAGTGCTAGAGATCCCAGGGGTCGGCAGCCCCAGCATTTT,CSARDPRGRQPQHF
15,TRBJ2-2,many,-,TRBV7-2,TGTGCCAGCAGCCCACACAGGGTCTACACCGGGGAGCTGTTTTTT,CASSPHRVYTGELFF
13,TRBJ2-4,few,-,TRBV7-9,TGTGCCAGCAGCTTAGGGACGAAAAACATTCAGTACTTC,CASSLGTKNIQYF
15,TRBJ1-1,many,-,TRBV7-8,TGTGCCAGCAGCCAACCGGGAATGGGGGACACTGAAGCTTTCTTT,CASSQPGMGDTEAFF
20,TRBJ1-6,-,-,TRBV7-2,TGTGCCAGCAGCACCCCCGTTGAGATCACCTTCAGGGACTATAATTCACCCCTCCACTTT,CASSTPVEITFRDYNSPLHF
12,TRBJ2-4,many,-,TRBV20-1,TGCAGTGCTAGTTGGCTGGGAAACATTCAGTACTTC,CSASWLGNIQYF